The T cell receptor beta chain under discussion was sequenced for a study of shared clonotypes between healthy human individuals. Profiled with immunoSEQ multiplex PCR; TCRdb holds only in-frame clones, not every one. The table shows 2.3 million or so clones, with roughly 93% occurring only once. The CDR3 extends over 17 amino acids. Unmatched junction bases numbered 9, after V lost 0 bases and J lost 2 bases. The germline gives CDR1 SGHTS, CDR2 YDEGEE. The chain couples TRBV5-8 to TRBJ2-3, with TRBD1 matching over 7 bases. Sequencing used naive CD4+ T cells from PBMCs. The sample's subset: CD45RA+ positively selected. The sequence was obtained from a man between 18 and 35 years old in good health. Some clones in this sample may be carry-over from other donors' samples. Here the CDR3 reads CASSLVGGSLSTDTQYF. For the CDR3, the DNA is TGTGCCAGCAGCTTGGTAGGGGGCTCTCTTTCCACAGATACGCAGTATTTT.